Presented here are 30 T cell receptor beta chains from one specimen sequenced in a study of T-cell memory formation after mild COVID-19 (dated by TCRdb to the early 2020s). The library relied on 5' RACE. TCRdb shows the sequencer as Illumina NovaSeq 6000. TCRdb redid the processing of the public reads, applying fastp at Q25 and MiXCR, and retained in-frame beta chains. Duplicate CDR3 protein sequences are folded into a single record with the most common DNA and genes. This sample gives over 120,000 distinct CDR3 sequences in total; roughly 21% of them show up just once. 2% to 2.5% of the sample lies in the top ten. What was sequenced was PBMCs or a T cell subset sorted from them (not recorded which). The receptors here all came from an adult woman who had mild COVID-19 (a few samples of this study predate the infection). The sample titles of this study are shuffled in the database, so cell type and time point are left out; the donor was told from shared clones.

This clonotype showed up many times. The V call is TRBV7-8, the J call TRBJ2-7, with D perhaps TRBD2 (6 bases). This CDR3 comprises 14 residues. CDR1 and CDR2 from the germline V gene are SGHVS and FQNEAQ. Trimming took off 5 bases at V and 3 bases at J, with 14 bases between the two ends. CDR3 sequence: CASSLGGPGYEQYF. The CDR3 DNA follows: TGTGCCAGCAGCCTCGGAGGGCCGGGCTACGAGCAGTACTTC. The complete variable domain, with remaining parts taken from reference TRBV7-8 and TRBJ2-7, reads GAGVSQSPRYKVAKRGQDVALRCDPISGHVSLFWYQQALGQGPEFLTYFQNEAQLDKSGLPSDRFFAERPEGSVSTLKIQRTQQEDSAVYLCASSLGGPGYEQYFGPGTRLTVT.

This clonotype was observed at least ten times. The rearrangement links TRBV19 to TRBJ1-5; 8 positions match TRBD1. Germline trimming cut 5 bases from V and 7 bases from J; bases unmatched to any gene: 4. Looked up from germline, CDR1 is LNHDA and CDR2 is SQIVND (reference sequence). This CDR3 contains 13 residues. The CDR3 loop is CASSQGARQPQHF. CDR3 DNA sequence: TGTGCCAGTAGTCAGGGGGCTCGGCAGCCCCAGCATTTT.

The rearrangement joins TRBV27 to TRBJ2-5; 8 bases are a match to TRBD2. Germline values: CDR1 MNHEY, CDR2 SMNVEV (reference sequence). V lost 7 bases, J lost 5 bases, and 9 bases stayed unmatched. There are 14 residues in the CDR3. For the CDR3, the DNA is TGTGCCAGCACCCAGCGGGGGCGAAGCGAGACCCAGTACTTC. Amino acids: CASTQRGRSETQYF.

Only a few counts were recorded for this clonotype. This chain connects TRBV5-1 to TRBJ1-2, with D tentatively TRBD1 (5 bases). The V and J ends lost 0 bases and 7 bases respectively, with 13 bases between them. CDR1 SGHRS and CDR2 YFSETQ come from the germline V gene. The CDR3 has 14 amino acids. Written as DNA, the CDR3 is TGCGCCAGCAGCTTGGGATACCGAACAGGTGGCTACACCTTC. Protein: CASSLGYRTGGYTF.

This clonotype was picked up a small number of times. The chain uses TRBV18 and TRBJ2-5; D may be TRBD1 (5 bases). Trimming removed 6 bases from V and 2 bases from J, with 10 bases in between. The CDR3 runs to 13 residues. Germline V CDR1 and CDR2: KGHSH, LQKENI. The CDR3 spells CASSPRQQETQYF. Here the CDR3 DNA reads TGTGCCAGCTCTCCTCGACAGCAAGAGACCCAGTACTTC.

This clonotype was counted once. V and J are TRBV15 and TRBJ1-6; 8 bases line up with TRBD1. The germline V gene encodes CDR1 LNHNV and CDR2 YYDKDF (reference sequence). CDR3 size: 16 residues. Trimming removed 5 bases from V and 13 bases from J; junction bases left unmatched: 16. The CDR3 DNA sequence: TGTGCCACCAGCTCAACCCCCGACAGGGGCATTTCGCCCCTCCACTTT. Amino acid sequence: CATSSTPDRGISPLHF.

The J gene is TRBJ1-2, the V gene TRBV6-5; 7 bases are a match to TRBD1. This CDR3 is 11 amino acids long. J was trimmed by 7 bases and V by 6 bases; bases with no gene match: 2. The germline CDR1 and CDR2 sequences are MNHEY and SVGAGI. Here the CDR3 reads CASRRQGGYTF. The CDR3 DNA sequence: TGTGCCAGCAGGAGACAGGGTGGCTACACCTTC.

This clonotype was counted between two and nine times. This chain links TRBV7-3 with TRBJ2-1; possibly TRBD2 for D (5 bases). The germline gives CDR1 SGHTA, CDR2 FQGTGA. Trimming pared 8 bases from V and 4 bases from J, leaving 12 bases between. CDR3 length equals 13 residues. DNA for the CDR3: TGTGCCAGCCAGAGGGAAAAATACAATGAGCAGTTCTTC. As protein: CASQREKYNEQFF.

This clonotype was counted between two and nine times. This chain uses TRBV5-1 with TRBJ1-1, with 9 bases identical to TRBD1. The CDR3 spans 14 residues. Germline V gene lookup returns CDR1 SGHRS and CDR2 YFSETQ. The junction had 1 base not matched to a gene; V was cut back by 3 bases and J by 1 base. CDR3 bases: TGCGCCAGCAGCTGGACAGGGGAGAACACTGAAGCTTTCTTT. Translated, it gives CASSWTGENTEAFF.

V is TRBV27 and J is TRBJ2-3; D is possibly TRBD1 (5 bases). Trimming took off 6 bases at V and 0 bases at J, with 13 bases between the two ends. The CDR3 sequence is 15 residues long. CDR1 is MNHEY and CDR2 is SMNVEV in the germline V gene (reference sequence). CDR3: CASRKGKPSTDTQYF. CDR3 coding DNA: TGTGCCAGCAGGAAGGGGAAACCTAGCACAGATACGCAGTATTTT.

The V gene is TRBV30, the J gene TRBJ1-2, with unresolved D. The CDR3 is 14 amino acids. In germline, CDR1 is GTSNPN, CDR2 SVGIG (reference sequence). The V end lost 0 bases, the J end lost 3 bases, and 11 bases lay between the germline ends. The CDR3 coding sequence is TGTGCCTGGAGTGTACTGAACGGCGACTATGGCTACACCTTC. Encoded protein: CAWSVLNGDYGYTF. Filled out from reference TRBV30 and TRBJ1-2, the complete variable domain reads SQTIHQWPATLVQPVGSPLSLECTVEGTSNPNLYWYRQAAGRGLQLLFYSVGIGQISSEVPQNLSASRPQDRQFILSSKKLLLSDSGFYLCAWSVLNGDYGYTFGSGTRLTVV.

Only a few counts were recorded for this clonotype. The chain joins TRBV29-1 to TRBJ2-7, with D perhaps being TRBD1 or TRBD2 (5 bases each). Per the germline V gene, CDR1 is SQVTM and CDR2 is ANQGSEA. CDR3 length equals 13 residues. Trimming took 5 bases from V and 2 from J, leaving 13 bases between them. CDR3 in amino acids: CSVRDAGTYEQYF. The CDR3 DNA follows: TGCAGCGTTCGGGACGCAGGAACCTACGAGCAGTACTTC.

This chain uses TRBV14 with TRBJ2-2; D not certain. The CDR3 is 13 residues long. The V gene's germline CDR1 is SGHDN and CDR2 FVKESK. V gave up 2 bases and J gave up 6 bases, with 7 bases separating them. CDR3 amino acids: CASSQLRAGELFF. Written as DNA, the CDR3 is TGTGCCAGCAGCCAACTTAGGGCCGGGGAGCTGTTTTTT. The whole variable domain, filled in from reference TRBV14 and TRBJ2-2, reads EAGVTQFPSHSVIEKGQTVTLRCDPISGHDNLYWYRRVMGKEIKFLLHFVKESKQDESGMPNNRFLAERTGGTYSTLKVQPAELEDSGVYFCASSQLRAGELFFGEGSRLTVL.

The V gene is TRBV7-2, the J gene TRBJ1-3, with TRBD1 matching over 7 bases. Trimming cost V 6 bases and J 4 bases; bases outside gene matches: 3. CDR1 and CDR2 (germline): SGHTA, FQGNSA. CDR3 length: 13 amino acids. CDR3 protein: CASSADRGNTIYF. The CDR3 DNA follows: TGTGCCAGCAGTGCGGACAGGGGAAACACCATATATTTT.

This clonotype was counted a few times. V and J are TRBV20-1 and TRBJ2-1, with a tentative D call TRBD2 (5 bases). This CDR3 contains 17 residues. CDR1 DFQATT and CDR2 SNEGSKA come from the germline V gene (reference sequence). V lost 0 bases and J lost 7, with 22 bases in between. CDR3 DNA sequence: TGCAGTGCTAGAGATAGAAGGCTACACACCCGCGGGAATGAGCAGTTCTTC. Translated, it gives CSARDRRLHTRGNEQFF.

This clonotype was recorded at least ten times. The chain joins TRBV9 to TRBJ1-1; a weak D match, TRBD1 (5 bases). Germline V CDR1 and CDR2: SGDLS, YYNGEE. Trimming took 4 bases from V and 8 from J, leaving 12 bases between them. This CDR3 contains 12 residues. Here the CDR3 reads CASSKTDSEAFF. The CDR3 DNA follows: TGTGCCAGCAGCAAAACAGACAGCGAAGCTTTCTTT.

The chain uses TRBV18 and TRBJ2-3; D is unresolved. The germline V gene has CDR1 KGHSH and CDR2 LQKENI. V was cut by 2 bases and J by 3 bases, with 9 bases left in between. The CDR3 loop spans 14 amino acids. The CDR3 DNA is TGTGCCAGCTCACCATCCAGAGGTACAGATACGCAGTATTTT. Translating it yields CASSPSRGTDTQYF.

Notes on this clonotype: An end of the junction does not agree with germline; a read error may underlie this. The chain is built from TRBV18 and TRBJ2-1; tentatively, D is TRBD1 (5 bases). The CDR3 runs 13 residues. The germline V gene has CDR1 KGHSH and CDR2 LQKENI. CDR3 residues: CASSPGIGDEQFF. CDR3 sequence (DNA): TGTGCCAGTTCACCAGGGATAGGGGATGAGCAGTTCTTC.

Only a few counts were recorded for this clonotype. J is TRBJ2-3 and V is TRBV6-6, with D unresolved. CDR1 is MNHNY and CDR2 is SVGAGI in the germline V gene (reference sequence). The CDR3 runs 14 residues. V dropped 0 bases and J dropped 6 bases, with 10 bases sitting between them. The CDR3 loop reads CASSYSGPRDTQYF. The CDR3 DNA sequence: TGTGCCAGCAGTTACTCGGGCCCCCGGGATACGCAGTATTTT.

This clonotype was recorded a few times. J is TRBJ2-7 and V is TRBV7-9; TRBD2 might be the D (7 bases). Looked up from germline, CDR1 is SEHNR and CDR2 is FQNEAQ (reference sequence). CDR3 length equals 14 residues. The V end was cut by 5 bases, the J end by 2 bases, with 13 bases between. CDR3 coding DNA: TGTGCCAGCAGCCCAGGGGAGGGGACCTACGAGCAGTACTTC. Protein sequence: CASSPGEGTYEQYF.

This clonotype turned up a few times. The J gene is TRBJ1-2, the V gene TRBV3-1, with D maybe TRBD1 (6 bases). V lost 4 bases to trimming and J lost 4 bases, with 13 bases between them. This CDR3 spans 14 amino acids. Looked up from germline, CDR1 is LGHDT and CDR2 is YNNKEL (reference sequence). CDR3 in amino acids: CASSRSTGAYGYTF. DNA of the CDR3: TGTGCCAGCAGCCGATCGACAGGCGCCTATGGCTACACCTTC.

This clonotype was observed a few times. This rearrangement joins TRBV29-1 to TRBJ1-2, with unresolved D. There are 15 residues in the CDR3. Germline values: CDR1 SQVTM, CDR2 ANQGSEA. V lost 0 bases, J lost 6 bases, and 17 bases lay in between. The CDR3 spells CSVEDRSGGRDGYTF. Here the CDR3 DNA reads TGCAGCGTTGAAGATAGGTCAGGAGGGAGGGATGGCTACACCTTC.

This chain links TRBV11-3 with TRBJ2-6, with 7 bases identical to TRBD1. V dropped 5 bases and J dropped 0; count of bases not matched to a gene: 10. The CDR3 sequence is 18 residues long. Germline loops: CDR1 SGHNT, CDR2 YENEEA. The CDR3 reads CASSGRDSFGSGANVLTF. As DNA, the CDR3 is TGTGCCAGCAGCGGACGGGACAGCTTCGGCTCTGGGGCCAACGTCCTGACTTTC.

This chain joins TRBV7-9 and TRBJ2-2, with 12 bases lining up with TRBD1. There are 16 residues in the CDR3. CDR1 is SEHNR and CDR2 is FQNEAQ in the germline V gene (reference sequence). The V gene end was trimmed by 5 bases and the J gene end by 7 bases; junction bases not matched to a gene: 8. The CDR3: CASSPRDRGLNGELFF. The DNA for the CDR3 is TGTGCCAGCAGCCCCCGGGACAGGGGGCTAAACGGGGAGCTGTTTTTT.

The chain joins TRBV5-4 to TRBJ2-2; D not certain. This CDR3 has 14 amino acids. Germline V gene data show CDR1 as SGHNT and CDR2 as YYREEE (reference sequence). The V gene lost 3 bases and the J gene lost 5 bases, with 11 bases spanning the gap. The CDR3 nucleotides are TGTGCCAGCAGCTCTATAGCTTCGACCGGGGAGCTGTTTTTT. Its protein is CASSSIASTGELFF.

The rearrangement links TRBV3-1 to TRBJ2-7; D not certain. The CDR3 consists of 13 residues. Looked up from germline, CDR1 is LGHDT and CDR2 is YNNKEL (reference sequence). Trimming removed 1 base from V and 12 bases from J, with 16 bases in between. CDR3 sequence reads: CASSQALDLLPYF. CDR3 nucleotide sequence: TGTGCCAGCAGCCAAGCCCTGGACCTTCTGCCGTACTTC.

The V gene is TRBV20-1, the J gene TRBJ2-1, with TRBD2 identical over 14 bases. V dropped 6 bases and J dropped 8; count of bases not matched to a gene: 6. The CDR3 totals 14 residues. The germline gives CDR1 DFQATT, CDR2 SNEGSKA (reference sequence). CDR3 sequence: CSAASGLAGDEQFF. In DNA, the CDR3 is TGCAGTGCCGCGTCGGGACTAGCGGGGGATGAGCAGTTCTTC.

Only a few counts were recorded for this clonotype. This chain uses TRBV27 with TRBJ2-7; 8 bases line up with TRBD2. Germline CDR1 MNHEY, CDR2 SMNVEV (reference sequence). With V trimmed by 7 bases and J by 2 bases, 10 bases remained unmatched. This CDR3 is built from 15 residues. This CDR3 is CASTTTGAGAYEQYF. CDR3 nucleotides: TGTGCCAGCACCACTACCGGAGCGGGGGCCTACGAGCAGTACTTC.

This clonotype was recorded a few times. The chain has TRBV12-3 or TRBV12-4 and TRBJ2-7; D uncertain. The CDR3 runs 13 residues. V lost 2 bases to trimming and J lost 6 bases, with 11 bases between them. CDR3 protein: CASSLRLVGEQYF. The CDR3 bases are TGTGCCAGCAGTTTACGGCTAGTCGGCGAGCAGTACTTC.

The chain links TRBV2 to TRBJ1-1; the match to TRBD1 covers 7 bases. The J segment lost 4 bases and the V segment lost 2 bases, leaving 1 base of the junction unmatched. CDR3 length: 13 residues. CDR1 and CDR2 (germline): SNHLY, FYNNEI. Here the CDR3 reads CASSERQGTEAFF. The CDR3 DNA sequence: TGTGCCAGCAGTGAAAGACAGGGCACTGAAGCTTTCTTT.